The rows below give T cell receptor beta chains drawn from one sample of a study of T cell repertoires in cytomegalovirus infection. Their specific antigens are unknown. TCRdb recomputed calls from the reads with MiXCR, one row per CDR3 protein. The sample records approximately 340,000 distinct CDR3 sequences, 29% being singletons. The material was cultured PBMCs, obtained from culture after CMV antigen stimulation. These receptors came from a human donor in good health (CMV status not recorded). Some clones in this sample may be carry-over from other donors' samples. Each CDR3 is given without its conserved first and last residue. The order of the fields is V gene, clone size, J gene, D gene, CDR3 protein. D genes are given only for firm matches. Clone sizes are given selectively: once, few, many, or a class where the clone is expanded.

v_gene: TRBV7-6; abundance: few; j_gene: TRBJ1-3; d_gene: NA; CDR3aa: ASSSQGTGNTIY
v_gene: TRBV5-5; abundance: NA; j_gene: TRBJ2-7; d_gene: NA; CDR3aa: ASSLIGTREQY
v_gene: TRBV7-3; abundance: NA; j_gene: TRBJ2-3; d_gene: NA; CDR3aa: ASSPGGSGVDTQY
v_gene: TRBV6-2/TRBV6-3; abundance: NA; j_gene: TRBJ2-7; d_gene: NA; CDR3aa: ASSYSVPTYEQY
v_gene: TRBV12-5; abundance: few; j_gene: TRBJ1-5; d_gene: NA; CDR3aa: ASGLVPGTPNQPQH
v_gene: TRBV20-1; abundance: few; j_gene: TRBJ1-6; d_gene: NA; CDR3aa: SARIQGSVNSPLH
v_gene: TRBV29-1; abundance: NA; j_gene: TRBJ1-1; d_gene: NA; CDR3aa: SVGGLNTEAF
v_gene: TRBV4-2; abundance: NA; j_gene: TRBJ1-2; d_gene: NA; CDR3aa: ASSPGSGRSYT
v_gene: TRBV7-9; abundance: few; j_gene: TRBJ2-2; d_gene: NA; CDR3aa: ASSTPGLETGELF
v_gene: TRBV7-8; abundance: many; j_gene: TRBJ1-1; d_gene: NA; CDR3aa: ASSTIGGPNTEAF
v_gene: TRBV19; abundance: few; j_gene: TRBJ1-4; d_gene: NA; CDR3aa: ASRDATNEKLF
v_gene: TRBV6-5; abundance: NA; j_gene: TRBJ1-2; d_gene: TRBD1; CDR3aa: ASSLGQDFPYGYT
v_gene: TRBV18; abundance: NA; j_gene: TRBJ1-1; d_gene: NA; CDR3aa: ASSPRQGRMNTEAF
v_gene: TRBV6-6; abundance: few; j_gene: TRBJ2-5; d_gene: TRBD1; CDR3aa: ASSYSGQGGRETQY
v_gene: TRBV6-2/TRBV6-3; abundance: NA; j_gene: TRBJ1-2; d_gene: TRBD1; CDR3aa: ASRVGQGAHPWYGYT
v_gene: TRBV10-3; abundance: NA; j_gene: TRBJ1-1; d_gene: NA; CDR3aa: AISEFGGLNTEAF
v_gene: TRBV5-1; abundance: few; j_gene: TRBJ2-3; d_gene: TRBD2; CDR3aa: ASSRTSGGAFTDTQY